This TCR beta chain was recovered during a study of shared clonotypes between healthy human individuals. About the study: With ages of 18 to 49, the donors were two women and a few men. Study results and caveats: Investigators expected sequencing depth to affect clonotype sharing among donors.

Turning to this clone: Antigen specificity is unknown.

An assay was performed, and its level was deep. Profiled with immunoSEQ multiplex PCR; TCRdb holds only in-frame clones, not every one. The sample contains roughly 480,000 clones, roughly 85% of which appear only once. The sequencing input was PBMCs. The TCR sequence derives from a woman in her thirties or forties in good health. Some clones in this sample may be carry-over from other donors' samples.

CDR3 residues: CASTGALSYEQYF. In DNA, the CDR3 is TGTGCCAGTACTGGGGCGCTCTCCTACGAGCAGTACTTC. This chain uses TRBV28 with TRBJ2-7, with D possibly TRBD1 on 5 matching bases. CDR1 is MDHEN and CDR2 is SYDVKM in the germline V gene. Trimming took 9 bases from V and 0 from J, leaving 12 bases between them. The CDR3 length is 13 residues. Full variable domain (remainder filled in from reference TRBV28 and TRBJ2-7): DVKVTQSSRYLVKRTGEKVFLECVQDMDHENMFWYRQDPGLGLRLIYFSYDVKMKEKGDIPEGYSVSREKKERFSLILESASTNQTSMYLCASTGALSYEQYFGPGTRLTVT.